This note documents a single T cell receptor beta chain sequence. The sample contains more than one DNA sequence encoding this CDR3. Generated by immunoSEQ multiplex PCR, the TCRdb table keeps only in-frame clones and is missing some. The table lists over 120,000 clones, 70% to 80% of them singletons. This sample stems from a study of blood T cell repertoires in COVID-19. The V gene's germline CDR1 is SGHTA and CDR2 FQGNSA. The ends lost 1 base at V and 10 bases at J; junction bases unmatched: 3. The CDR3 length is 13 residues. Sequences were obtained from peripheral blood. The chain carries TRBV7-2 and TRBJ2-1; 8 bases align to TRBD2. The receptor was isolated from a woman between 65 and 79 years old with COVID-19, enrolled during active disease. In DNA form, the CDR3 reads TGTGCCAGCAGCTTAGGGCCTAGCGGGGAGCAGTTCTTC. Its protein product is CASSLGPSGEQFF.